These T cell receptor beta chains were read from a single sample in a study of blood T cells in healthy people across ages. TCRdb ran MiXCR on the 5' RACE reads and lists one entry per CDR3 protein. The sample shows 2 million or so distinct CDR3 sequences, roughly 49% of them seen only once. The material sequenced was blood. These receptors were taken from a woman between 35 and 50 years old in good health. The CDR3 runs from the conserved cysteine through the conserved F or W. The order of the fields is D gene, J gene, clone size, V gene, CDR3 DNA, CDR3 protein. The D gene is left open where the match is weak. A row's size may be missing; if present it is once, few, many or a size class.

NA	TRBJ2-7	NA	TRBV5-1	TGCGCCAGCAGTATCCGGGACAACGCCTACGAGCAGTACTTC	CASSIRDNAYEQYF
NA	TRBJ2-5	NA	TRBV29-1	TGCAGCGTTGAACCTACAGGGTTTAAGGAGGCCCAGTACTTC	CSVEPTGFKEAQYF
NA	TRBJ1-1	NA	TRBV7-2	TGTGCCAGCAGCTTAATGACGACAGTCTGGAACACTGAAGCTTTCTTT	CASSLMTTVWNTEAFF
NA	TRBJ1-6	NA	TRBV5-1	TGCGCCAGCAGCTTGTCGACAGGCCTTGCTAATTCACCCCCCCACTTT	CASSLSTGLANSPPHF
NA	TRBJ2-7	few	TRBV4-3	TGCGCCAGCAGCCAAGACAGGAGAAACTACGAGCAGTACTTC	CASSQDRRNYEQYF
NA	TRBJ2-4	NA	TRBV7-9	TGTGCCAGCAGCAGCCAACCGGGACATCAGTACTTC	CASSSQPGHQYF
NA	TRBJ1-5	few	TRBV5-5	TGTGCCAGCAGCTTGGAGCAGGGTGGTCAGCCCCAGCATTTT	CASSLEQGGQPQHF
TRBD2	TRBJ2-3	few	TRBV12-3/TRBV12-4	TGTGCCAGCAGTCCAGGGACTAGCGCAGATACGCAGTATTTT	CASSPGTSADTQYF
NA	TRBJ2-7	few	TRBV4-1	TGCGCCAGCAGCCAAGATTACGGGGTTGAGCAGTACTTC	CASSQDYGVEQYF
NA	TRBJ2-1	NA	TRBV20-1	TGCAGTGCTAGACCCCGCCTAGACCACAATGAGCAGTTCTTC	CSARPRLDHNEQFF
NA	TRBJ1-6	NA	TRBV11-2	TGTGCCAGCAGCTTATCATGGGCTGGGGAGATCGATTCACCCCTCCACTTT	CASSLSWAGEIDSPLHF
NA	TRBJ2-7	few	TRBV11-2	TGTGCCAGCAGCTTAGGGGCTGGACAAACCTACGAGCAGTACTTC	CASSLGAGQTYEQYF
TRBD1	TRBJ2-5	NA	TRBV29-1	TGCAGCGTGACAGGGCCCTACGTAAAAGAGACCCGGTACTTC	CSVTGPYVKETRYF
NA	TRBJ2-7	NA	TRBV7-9	TGTGCCAGCAGCCCGCCGGCGAGCGACGAGCAGTACTTC	CASSPPASDEQYF
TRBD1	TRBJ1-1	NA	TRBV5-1	TGCGCCAGCAGTTCTTTAGGGACAGTAGGCACTGAAGCTTTCTTT	CASSSLGTVGTEAFF
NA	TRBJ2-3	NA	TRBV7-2	TGTGCCAGCAGCTTGTCCGGGACCGACCTCACAGATACGCAGTATTTT	CASSLSGTDLTDTQYF
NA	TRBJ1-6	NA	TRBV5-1	TGCGCCAGCAGCTTGGCCAGGGGATCTAATTCACCCCTCCACTTT	CASSLARGSNSPLHF
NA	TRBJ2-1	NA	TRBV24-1	TGTGCCACCAGTGTTAATAGTTACAATGAGCAGTTCTTC	CATSVNSYNEQFF
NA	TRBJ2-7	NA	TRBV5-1	TGCGCCAGCACCAAAAAGTCGGGGGACCCCTACGAGCAGTACTTC	CASTKKSGDPYEQYF
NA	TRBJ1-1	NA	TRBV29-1	TGCAGCGTTGTTAGTCGAGGGGCAGGCACTGAAGCTTTCTTT	CSVVSRGAGTEAFF
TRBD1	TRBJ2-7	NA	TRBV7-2	TGTGCCAGCAGCTCTCAACCGGGACAGGGGTGCGAGCAGTACTTC	CASSSQPGQGCEQYF
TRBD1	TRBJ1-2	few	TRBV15	TGTGCCACCAACCCGACAGGGAGGGGCTATGGCTACACCTTC	CATNPTGRGYGYTF
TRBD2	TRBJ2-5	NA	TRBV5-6	TGTGCCAGCAGGGGTCCGGGACTAGTCGGGACCCAGTACTTC	CASRGPGLVGTQYF
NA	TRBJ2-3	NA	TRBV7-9	TGTGCCAGCAGCTCCGACTGGAGATCAACTGACGCGCAGTATTTT	CASSSDWRSTDAQYF
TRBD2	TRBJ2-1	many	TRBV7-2	TGTGCCAGCAGTTCACTAGCGGGGAGATACAATGAGCAGTTCTTC	CASSSLAGRYNEQFF
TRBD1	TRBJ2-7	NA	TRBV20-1	TGCAGTGCTAGCGGGGACAGGACCTACGAGCAGTACTTC	CSASGDRTYEQYF
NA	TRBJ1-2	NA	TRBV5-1	TGCGCCAGCAGCTTGGGTATCGGACAGCCTAACTATGGCTACACCTTC	CASSLGIGQPNYGYTF
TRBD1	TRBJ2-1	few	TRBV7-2	TGTGCCAGCAGCCCCGGGACAGGGAAGGCATATGAGCAGTTCTTC	CASSPGTGKAYEQFF
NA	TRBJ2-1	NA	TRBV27	TGTGCCAGCAGCCATGGGACCTACAATGAGCAGTTCTTC	CASSHGTYNEQFF
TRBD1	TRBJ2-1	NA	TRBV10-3	TGTGCCATCAGTGAAACCGGGACAGGGTACAATGAGCAGTTCTTC	CAISETGTGYNEQFF
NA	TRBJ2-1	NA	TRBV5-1	TGCGCCAGCAGCTTGGCTCAGTGGCATGAGCAGTTCTTC	CASSLAQWHEQFF
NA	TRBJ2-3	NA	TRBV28	TGTGCCAGCAGCCCATCTTGGGGGGGGGGCGCAGATACGCAGTATTTT	CASSPSWGGGADTQYF
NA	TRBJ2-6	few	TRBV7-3	TGTGCCAGCAGCCCCAGGGGAGGAGGATCCTCTGGGGCCAACGTCCTGACTTTC	CASSPRGGGSSGANVLTF
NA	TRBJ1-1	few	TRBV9	TGTGCCAGCAGCGTAGAAGTGGCTATGAACACTGAAGCTTTCTTT	CASSVEVAMNTEAFF